These 32 T cell receptor beta chains were all obtained from the same sample, sequenced in a study of shared clonotypes between healthy human individuals. Data came from immunoSEQ multiplex PCR; TCRdb stores just in-frame clones and leaves some out. The sample records 470,000 or so clones, approximately 82% being singletons. Input material: PBMCs. The receptors were sampled from a woman in her thirties or forties in good health. Some clones in this sample may be carry-over from other donors' samples.

This clone turned up a few times. J is TRBJ1-1 and V is TRBV5-4, with D uncertain. CDR1 SGHNT and CDR2 YYREEE come from the germline V gene (reference sequence). The CDR3 length is 13 residues. Trimming took off 0 bases at V and 4 bases at J, with 7 bases between the two ends. The CDR3 loop is CASSLDSSTEAFF. The CDR3 DNA follows: TGTGCCAGCAGCTTGGACAGTAGCACTGAAGCTTTCTTT.

This sequence joins TRBV10-3 and TRBJ2-5; D might be TRBD2 (6 bases). This CDR3 has 12 amino acids. Germline CDR1 and CDR2: ENHRY and SYGVKD. The ends were cut back, 3 bases at V and 7 bases at J, with 9 bases in the middle. The CDR3 sequence: CAISDHGGTQYF. Written as DNA, the CDR3 is TGTGCCATCAGTGACCACGGGGGGACCCAGTACTTC.

V gene TRBV5-1 combines with J gene TRBJ2-4, with D perhaps TRBD2 (6 bases). With 4 bases removed from V and 6 bases from J, the gap between germline ends came to 14 bases. Germline assignment: CDR1 SGHRS and CDR2 YFSETQ. The CDR3 has 14 residues. In nucleotides, the CDR3 is TGCGCCAGCAGCCTCCGGGACTCCACAAACATTCAGTACTTC. Amino acid sequence: CASSLRDSTNIQYF.

The chain employs TRBV29-1 and TRBJ1-4; TRBD1 matches 7 bases. With V trimmed by 5 bases and J by 7 bases, 7 bases remained unmatched. Germline loops: CDR1 SQVTM, CDR2 ANQGSEA. The CDR3 has 13 amino acids. CDR3 loop: CSVLGQPGEKLFF. The CDR3 DNA reads as TGCAGCGTTTTGGGACAGCCTGGTGAAAAACTGTTTTTT.

The chain recombines TRBV5-1 with TRBJ1-3; 9 bases are a match to TRBD1. Trimming took 1 base from V and 4 from J; bases not matched to a gene: 3. Germline CDR1 reads SGHRS; CDR2 reads YFSETQ. The CDR3 totals 15 residues. CDR3 sequence (DNA): TGCGCCAGCAGCTTGCGACAGGGGGGAGGAAACACCATATATTTT. This translates into CASSLRQGGGNTIYF.

V and J are TRBV27 and TRBJ2-3; no clear D. The CDR3 runs to 13 residues. Germline V gene data show CDR1 as MNHEY and CDR2 as SMNVEV (reference sequence). V lost 6 bases and J 2 bases, leaving 9 bases between the germline ends. The CDR3 here is CASRTLDTDTQYF. The CDR3 DNA follows: TGTGCCAGCAGGACCTTAGACACAGATACGCAGTATTTT.

There are a few counts of this clone. The rearrangement joins TRBV27 to TRBJ1-5, with TRBD1 matching over 8 bases. The V segment lost 2 bases and the J segment 6 bases; nucleotides outside the gene matches: 12. From germline, CDR1 is MNHEY and CDR2 SMNVEV (reference sequence). The CDR3 runs to 17 residues. CDR3 DNA: TGTGCCAGCAGTTTACGTCCCCAGGGGGCGCAGACTCAGCCCCAGCATTTT. It translates to CASSLRPQGAQTQPQHF.

The V call is TRBV5-4, the J call TRBJ2-2; 7 positions match TRBD2. The CDR3 runs to 15 residues. Germline loops: CDR1 SGHNT, CDR2 YYREEE (reference sequence). Trimming cost V 4 bases and J 8 bases; bases outside gene matches: 11. CDR3 DNA sequence: TGTGCCAGCAGCCCTAGCGGCCGCTCGGCTGGGGAGCTGTTTTTT. It specifies CASSPSGRSAGELFF.

In its sample, this clone was seen many times. The chain joins TRBV12-5 to TRBJ2-5; 10 bases are shared with TRBD2. Trimming removed 1 base from V and 2 bases from J; junction bases left unmatched: 4. The germline CDR1 and CDR2 sequences are LGHNT and FRNRAP. CDR3 length: 16 residues. CDR3 protein: CASGLASGRFQETQYF. The CDR3 region has the DNA TGTGCTAGTGGTTTGGCTAGCGGGAGATTTCAAGAGACCCAGTACTTC.

The chain couples TRBV7-8 to TRBJ2-5; D assignment may be TRBD1 or TRBD2 (5 bases each). Looked up from germline, CDR1 is SGHVS and CDR2 is FQNEAQ. V was clipped by 8 bases and J by 4 bases, with 17 bases between them. The CDR3 extends over 14 amino acids. The CDR3 DNA sequence: TGTGCCAGCCACAGGTGGGGGAGTCTAGAGACCCAGTACTTC. This sequence encodes CASHRWGSLETQYF.

The J gene is TRBJ2-7, the V gene TRBV15; D call uncertain. Trimming removed 1 base at V and 1 base at J, with 5 bases between. The CDR3 extends over 13 amino acids. Germline V gives CDR1 LNHNV, CDR2 YYDKDF (reference sequence). CDR3 residues: CATSRAGSYEQYF. The CDR3 region has the DNA TGTGCCACCAGCAGAGCCGGTTCCTACGAGCAGTACTTC.

The rearrangement links TRBV9 to TRBJ2-5, with TRBD1 as a possible D gene (7 bases). CDR1 is SGDLS, CDR2 YYNGEE, per germline. The V end was cut by 0 bases, the J end by 4 bases, with 16 bases between. The CDR3 covers 16 residues. CDR3 loop: CASSVGQGGGGETQYF. In DNA, the CDR3 is TGTGCCAGCAGCGTAGGGCAGGGGGGAGGTGGAGAGACCCAGTACTTC.

For this clone: An end of the junction does not agree with germline; a read error may underlie this. The chain combines TRBV7-7 with TRBJ2-5; 8 bases align to TRBD2. Germline V gives CDR1 SSHAT, CDR2 FNYEAQ (reference sequence). The CDR3 length is 17 residues. DNA for the CDR3: TGTGCTAGCAGCCCACGATCTAGCGGGCTAGCCTGGGAGACCCAGTACTTC. Translation gives CASSPRSSGLAWETQYF.

CDR3 in amino acids: CASSLRLGSTTYEQYF. CDR3 sequence (DNA): TGTGCCAGCAGTTTAAGATTGGGGAGTACCACCTACGAGCAGTACTTC. The chain uses TRBV27 and TRBJ2-7, with D maybe TRBD2 (5 bases). Germline-derived CDR1 and CDR2 are MNHEY and SMNVEV (reference sequence). The CDR3 consists of 16 residues. V lost 2 bases and J 2 bases, leaving 16 bases between the germline ends.

This chain joins TRBV15 and TRBJ2-1; TRBD1 matches 10 bases. The germline gives CDR1 LNHNV, CDR2 YYDKDF (reference sequence). With V trimmed by 3 bases and J by 8 bases, 10 bases remained unmatched. The CDR3 runs to 16 residues. CDR3 amino acids: CATSRRSDRGRDEQFF. As DNA, the CDR3 is TGTGCCACCAGCAGGAGGTCGGACAGGGGGAGGGATGAGCAGTTCTTC. Variable domain in full (rest from reference TRBV15 and TRBJ2-1): DAMVIQNPRYQVTQFGKPVTLSCSQTLNHNVMYWYQQKSSQAPKLLFHYYDKDFNNEADTPDNFQSRRPNTSFCFLDIRSPGLGDTAMYLCATSRRSDRGRDEQFFGPGTRLTVL.

V usage is TRBV4-1 and J usage is TRBJ1-2; tentative D call: TRBD1 (5 bases). Deletions cut 0 bases from V and 7 bases from J, with 9 bases between. Germline loops: CDR1 MGHRA, CDR2 YSYEKL. The CDR3 consists of 13 residues. Written as DNA, the CDR3 is TGCGCCAGCAGCCAAGAAGCAGGGAGTGGCTACACCTTC. Amino acids: CASSQEAGSGYTF.

The chain is built from TRBV5-1 and TRBJ1-4, with D possibly being TRBD1 (5 bases). The CDR3 length is 16 residues. Trimming took 4 bases from V and 0 from J, leaving 13 bases between them. Germline V gives CDR1 SGHRS, CDR2 YFSETQ. In DNA, the CDR3 is TGCGCCAGCAGCCCATCGGGACGGGCAACTAATGAAAAACTGTTTTTT. Translated, it gives CASSPSGRATNEKLFF.

This clone has just one count. This chain uses TRBV7-3 with TRBJ2-2; TRBD1 matches at 10 bases. This CDR3 has 15 residues. The V and J ends lost 5 bases and 4 bases, in that order; junction bases with no gene match: 4. Germline V CDR1 and CDR2: SGHTA, FQGTGA. This CDR3 is CASSRRDRGTGELFF. CDR3 nucleotides: TGTGCCAGCAGCCGCCGGGACAGGGGCACCGGGGAGCTGTTTTTT. Combining the CDR3 with reference TRBV7-3 and TRBJ2-2 gives the whole variable domain GAGVSQTPSNKVTEKGKYVELRCDPISGHTALYWYRQSLGQGPEFLIYFQGTGAADDSGLPNDRFFAVRPEGSVSTLKIQRTERGDSAVYLCASSRRDRGTGELFFGEGSRLTVL.

This clone has more than one count but fewer than ten. The gene calls are TRBV29-1 and TRBJ1-1; the D is unclear. The CDR3 extends over 13 amino acids. In germline, CDR1 is SQVTM, CDR2 ANQGSEA. The V end was cut by 2 bases, the J end by 5 bases, with 12 bases between. The DNA for the CDR3 is TGCAGCGTTGAACAAAGGGTTCGGACTGAAGCTTTCTTT. This translates into CSVEQRVRTEAFF.

The V and J genes are TRBV7-2 and TRBJ1-5; no clear D gene. Per germline, CDR1 SGHTA and CDR2 FQGNSA. This CDR3 is built from 15 residues. Trimming removed 5 bases from V and 3 bases from J, with 14 bases in between. The CDR3 sequence is CASSPTLMTNQPQHF. The CDR3 region has the DNA TGTGCCAGCAGCCCTACCTTAATGACCAATCAGCCCCAGCATTTT.

CDR3 nucleotide sequence: TGTGCCACCAGCAGAGATAGGGGACAGGGGTATGAAAAACTGTTTTTT. Translated: CATSRDRGQGYEKLFF. The chain couples TRBV15 to TRBJ1-4; 10 nucleotides align to TRBD1. CDR3 length: 16 residues. V dropped 0 bases and J dropped 6; count of bases not matched to a gene: 4. The V gene's germline CDR1 is LNHNV and CDR2 YYDKDF (reference sequence).

V is TRBV11-2 and J is TRBJ2-1; weak D call: TRBD2 (6 bases). The CDR3 loop spans 12 amino acids. Trimming removed 3 bases at V and 10 bases at J, with 10 bases between. Germline CDR1 is SGHAT and CDR2 is FQNNGV. CDR3 in DNA: TGTGCCAGCAGCTTCAATGGGAGGGAGCAGTTCTTC. Its translation is CASSFNGREQFF.

The genes are TRBV18 and TRBJ2-3; 11 bases are shared with TRBD1. Losses at the gene ends were 6 bases for V and 4 bases for J; bases not matched to a gene: 3. Looked up from germline, CDR1 is KGHSH and CDR2 is LQKENI. CDR3 length equals 14 residues. The CDR3 nucleotides are TGTGCCAGCTCCCAGGGACAGGGGGCAGATACGCAGTATTTT. Its protein product is CASSQGQGADTQYF.

DNA of the CDR3: TGCAGCGTTGTAGGCAGCTCCTACGAGCAGTACTTC. Protein product: CSVVGSSYEQYF. The chain couples TRBV29-1 to TRBJ2-5; D uncertain. The J call may be mistaken, given a closer DNA end match to TRBJ2-7. The germline CDR1 and CDR2 sequences are SQVTM and ANQGSEA. CDR3 length equals 12 residues.

This chain uses TRBV28 with TRBJ1-1, with D possibly matching TRBD1 (5 bases). The CDR3 loop spans 14 amino acids. Trimming pared 8 bases from V and 1 base from J, leaving 14 bases between. Germline lookup yields CDR1 MDHEN and CDR2 SYDVKM. In DNA, the CDR3 is TGTGCCAGCCACCCGGGGGTGACGAACACTGAAGCTTTCTTT. Translating gives CASHPGVTNTEAFF.

The CDR3 is CATSITTTTGAGFF. The DNA for the CDR3 is TGTGCCACCAGCATCACGACAACTACAGGGGCTGGGTTCTTC. The rearrangement uses TRBV15 and TRBJ2-1; TRBD1 agrees at 7 bases. V trimming: 4 bases; J trimming: 15 bases; junction bases outside the gene matches: 15. The CDR3 runs 14 residues. Per the germline V gene, CDR1 is LNHNV and CDR2 is YYDKDF (reference sequence). The full variable domain, its missing parts supplied by reference TRBV15 and TRBJ2-1, is DAMVIQNPRYQVTQFGKPVTLSCSQTLNHNVMYWYQQKSSQAPKLLFHYYDKDFNNEADTPDNFQSRRPNTSFCFLDIRSPGLGDTAMYLCATSITTTTGAGFFGPGTRLTVL.

Worth noting for this clone: This likely traces to a read error, being one base from a far larger clone. The chain links TRBV6-6 to TRBJ2-2; the D call may be TRBD1 or TRBD2 (5 bases each). This CDR3 is 14 amino acids long. V lost 6 bases, J lost 3 bases, and 11 bases lay in between. Germline assignment: CDR1 MNHNY and CDR2 SVGAGI (reference sequence). The CDR3 DNA reads as TGTGCCAGCAGGTCAGGGACGTACACCGGGGAGCTGTTTTTT. Its protein is CASRSGTYTGELFF.

The DNA for the CDR3 is TGTGCCAGTAGTATGGACCAACGACAGGGGGCGGGATATGGCTACACCTTC. Protein sequence: CASSMDQRQGAGYGYTF. V is TRBV19 and J is TRBJ1-2; 10 bases are shared with TRBD1. The CDR3 spans 17 residues. The V gene's germline CDR1 is LNHDA and CDR2 SQIVND (reference sequence). V shed 3 bases and J 5 bases; nucleotides not matched to a gene: 12.

The chain carries TRBV10-3 and TRBJ2-7; D gene unclear. This CDR3 is built from 11 residues. Per germline, CDR1 ENHRY and CDR2 SYGVKD. The V end was cut by 6 bases, the J end by 5 bases, with 8 bases between. The CDR3: CAIRTPHEQYF. The CDR3 DNA is TGTGCCATCAGGACACCCCACGAGCAGTACTTC.

The chain links TRBV11-2 to TRBJ1-2; tentative D call: TRBD1 (5 bases). CDR1 SGHAT and CDR2 FQNNGV come from the germline V gene. The length of the CDR3 is 12 residues. V lost 5 bases and J lost 5, with 9 bases in between. The CDR3: CASSKTDYGYTF. CDR3 DNA: TGTGCCAGCAGCAAGACAGATTATGGCTACACCTTC.

The gene calls are TRBV7-8 and TRBJ1-1; D might be TRBD1 (6 bases). The germline CDR1 and CDR2 sequences are SGHVS and FQNEAQ. This CDR3 is built from 14 residues. V gave up 2 bases and J gave up 7 bases, with 14 bases separating them. CDR3 sequence reads: CASSLRQQGSEAFF. CDR3 nucleotide sequence: TGTGCCAGCAGCTTACGTCAACAGGGTAGTGAAGCTTTCTTT.

The CDR3 nucleotides read TGTGCCAGCAGCTTGGGTAGCGGGAGTGGGTACGAGCAGTACTTC. Its translation is CASSLGSGSGYEQYF. The rearrangement links TRBV11-2 to TRBJ2-7, with TRBD2 identical over 9 bases. Trimming cost V 3 bases and J 4 bases; bases outside gene matches: 7. Germline loops: CDR1 SGHAT, CDR2 FQNNGV. The CDR3 extends over 15 amino acids.